A selection of T cell receptor beta chains follows, all from one sample in a study of blood T cells in healthy people across ages. TCRdb re-analysed the 5' RACE reads in MiXCR, keeping a single row per CDR3 protein. The sample has roughly 800,000 distinct CDR3 sequences, approximately 25% seen once. This sample also appeared in a second study, on T cells of mothers and their children.

Input material: blood. All receptors come from a boy aged 10-17 years in good health. Both conserved end residues are part of each CDR3. D genes are given only for firm matches. Rows may omit the clone size; those that give it use once, few, many or a size class.

cdr3_nt	cdr3_aa	d_call	v_call	clone_size	j_call
TGTGCCAGCAGATATGACAGGTTGGGTAAAACTGAAGCTTTCTTT	CASRYDRLGKTEAFF	NA	TRBV6-5	few	TRBJ1-1
TGTGCTAGCTCACCTGGGGGACACCTCTACGAGCAGTACTTC	CASSPGGHLYEQYF	NA	TRBV18	few	TRBJ2-7
TGCAGCGTGAAAGGTCTTCTGAACACTGAAGCTTTCTTT	CSVKGLLNTEAFF	NA	TRBV29-1	NA	TRBJ1-1
TGCAGTGCTAGAGATCCGACAGGGCTCTACCAAGAGACCCAGTACTTC	CSARDPTGLYQETQYF	TRBD1	TRBV20-1	few	TRBJ2-5
TGTGCCAGCAGCTTAGGTGGGCAGGGGCAAGAGACCCAGTACTTC	CASSLGGQGQETQYF	NA	TRBV11-2	NA	TRBJ2-5
TGTGCCACCAGTGATTTGACTAGCGGGAAGAATGAGCAGTTCTTC	CATSDLTSGKNEQFF	TRBD2	TRBV24-1	few	TRBJ2-1
TGTGCCAGCAACGGCGGCTACGAGCAGTACTTC	CASNGGYEQYF	NA	TRBV28	once	TRBJ2-7
TGTGCCAGCAGCTTTAGGGTCACGGCTGAAGCTTTCTTT	CASSFRVTAEAFF	NA	TRBV7-9	NA	TRBJ1-1
TGTGCCAGCAGCAGACCGGGACTAGCGGGGGCCCAGACGATTACAGATACGCAGTATTTT	CASSRPGLAGAQTITDTQYF	TRBD2	TRBV11-1	NA	TRBJ2-3
TGTGCCAGCAGCTTCCTATTAGGGGGTTCGGACACAGATACGCAGTATTTT	CASSFLLGGSDTDTQYF	NA	TRBV7-9	NA	TRBJ2-3
TGTGCCAGCAGCCAAGATAGCGGAAACTACAATGAGCAGTTCTTC	CASSQDSGNYNEQFF	NA	TRBV3-1	NA	TRBJ2-1
TGCAGCGTTGATAGCGGTAATCTTGGAGAGACCCAGTACTTC	CSVDSGNLGETQYF	NA	TRBV29-1	NA	TRBJ2-5
TGTGCCAGCAGCATGGCGAACACCGGGGAGCTGTTTTTT	CASSMANTGELFF	NA	TRBV7-3	NA	TRBJ2-2
TGTGCCAGCAGCCCAGGACAGGGGCGCGAAGAAAAACTGTTTTTT	CASSPGQGREEKLFF	TRBD1	TRBV7-2	NA	TRBJ1-4
TGTGCCACCGGGGCGGGACTAGAATCCGGCAATGAGCAGTTCTTC	CATGAGLESGNEQFF	TRBD2	TRBV9	few	TRBJ2-1
TGTGCCAGCAGTCGGGACAAGGCTCTCCCCAATGAGCAGTTCTTC	CASSRDKALPNEQFF	NA	TRBV12-3/TRBV12-4	NA	TRBJ2-1
TGTGCCAGCAGCGTAGACCACTACGAGCAGTACTTC	CASSVDHYEQYF	NA	TRBV9	NA	TRBJ2-7
TGCAGTGCCCCCCGGCGGCGGGGAGGAACCGGGGAGCTGTTTTTT	CSAPRRRGGTGELFF	NA	TRBV20-1	once	TRBJ2-2
TGCAGTGCTAGGCTCGCCAACGAGCAGTACTTC	CSARLANEQYF	NA	TRBV20-1	NA	TRBJ2-7
TGTGCCAGCAGCGCCGTTAGGCTCGACCGAATATACACAGATACGCAGTATTTT	CASSAVRLDRIYTDTQYF	NA	TRBV3-1	few	TRBJ2-3
TGTGCCAGCAGCTTAGCGCGAGGGGGAGAGACCCAGTACTTC	CASSLARGGETQYF	NA	TRBV7-9	few	TRBJ2-5
TGTGCCGGGACAGGGAAGTACCAAGAGACCCAGTACTTC	CAGTGKYQETQYF	TRBD1	TRBV2	NA	TRBJ2-5
TGCAGTGCTCCCCGGGAGACAGTTTTACCCTACAATGAGCAGTTCTTC	CSAPRETVLPYNEQFF	NA	TRBV20-1	NA	TRBJ2-1
TGCGCCAGCAGCCAAACGCAGCAGCGGGGATCAACCTACGAGCAGTACTTC	CASSQTQQRGSTYEQYF	TRBD2	TRBV4-1	NA	TRBJ2-7
TGTGCCAGCAGCCCCGGGACTTTGGAGACCCAGTACTTC	CASSPGTLETQYF	NA	TRBV5-6	few	TRBJ2-5
TGTGCCAGCAGCTTGACTAGCGGGGGGCCGACGTTCAATGAGCAGTTCTTC	CASSLTSGGPTFNEQFF	TRBD2	TRBV5-5	few	TRBJ2-1
TGTGCCAGCAGCTCCCTAAGACAGGTGAGCTCCTACGAGCAGTACTTC	CASSSLRQVSSYEQYF	NA	TRBV11-2	NA	TRBJ2-7
TGTGCCAGCAGCAAACGGGGACAGGGAACAGATACGCAGTATTTT	CASSKRGQGTDTQYF	TRBD1	TRBV11-3	NA	TRBJ2-3
TGTGCCAGCAGCTTAGATCGGACAGGGGGCAATGAGACCCAGTACTTC	CASSLDRTGGNETQYF	TRBD1	TRBV11-2	NA	TRBJ2-5
TGTGCCACCAGCAGAGATGGTTCCAGCGGACAAGAGACCCAGTACTTC	CATSRDGSSGQETQYF	NA	TRBV15	NA	TRBJ2-5
TGTGCCAGCAGTTTATGGGGGGTCCACGAGCAGTACTTC	CASSLWGVHEQYF	NA	TRBV28	NA	TRBJ2-7
TGTGCCAGCAGACAAGAAGGACTAGCGGGGGGAAGATACAATGAGCAGTTCTTC	CASRQEGLAGGRYNEQFF	TRBD2	TRBV7-2	NA	TRBJ2-1
TGTGCCAGCATCGGACTCAACACTGAAGCTTTCTTT	CASIGLNTEAFF	NA	TRBV2	NA	TRBJ1-1
TGCGCCAGCAGTGTCCTTAGGACAGGAGACTTCTATGGCTACACCTTC	CASSVLRTGDFYGYTF	TRBD1	TRBV10-2	few	TRBJ1-2
TGTGCCAGCAGTTGGGCAGGGGCGGCCAAAAACATTCAGTACTTC	CASSWAGAAKNIQYF	NA	TRBV6-6	NA	TRBJ2-4
TGTGCCAGCAGTTACGTCGAACCTTGGGAGCAGTTCTTC	CASSYVEPWEQFF	NA	TRBV6-2/TRBV6-3	few	TRBJ2-1
TGTGCCAGTAGTCTGAGGACTAGCCTGTTCTTC	CASSLRTSLFF	TRBD2	TRBV19	NA	TRBJ2-5
TGTGCCACCAGCAGAGATCTTATTCTGGATCGAGAGACCCAGTACTTC	CATSRDLILDRETQYF	NA	TRBV15	few	TRBJ2-5
TGCAGTGCTAGAATGGGGACCCTCGGAAACACCATATATTTT	CSARMGTLGNTIYF	NA	TRBV20-1	NA	TRBJ1-3
TGTGCCAGCAGCCCTCACCCCACGCACACAGATACGCAGTATTTT	CASSPHPTHTDTQYF	NA	TRBV7-4	few	TRBJ2-3
TGTGCCAGCAGCTTAATGGGCAGGGGCAGGGAAAAACTGTTTTTT	CASSLMGRGREKLFF	NA	TRBV7-2	NA	TRBJ1-4
TGCAGTGCTAGAGCTGACAGCTCAACTAATGAAAAACTGTTTTTT	CSARADSSTNEKLFF	NA	TRBV20-1	few	TRBJ1-4
TGTGCCAGCAGCCCGAAGATGGGCGGGAGGGCCGTAGAGACCCAGTACTTC	CASSPKMGGRAVETQYF	TRBD2	TRBV4-1	few	TRBJ2-5
TGTGCCAGCAGCTTAGTAGGGGCGTACTATGGCTACACCTTC	CASSLVGAYYGYTF	NA	TRBV7-8	NA	TRBJ1-2
TGTGCCAGCACCGAGGGGGTAACCTACGAGCAGTACTTC	CASTEGVTYEQYF	NA	TRBV6-6	few	TRBJ2-7